This T cell receptor (beta chain) was retrieved from a study of glioma-infiltrating T cells. This clonotype was recorded at least ten times. TCR alpha and beta CDR3 regions were amplified from RNA using iRepertoire nested multiplex PCR. Input was 100-400 ng of tissue mRNA or PBMC total RNA. MiXCR was run by TCRdb on the multiplex PCR reads, yielding one entry per CDR3 protein. Among roughly 120,000 distinct CDR3 sequences listed, 25% to 30% were seen once. Sequencing used glioma tissue, nonneoplastic brain tissue, or PBMCs (not recorded which). This TCR came from a human donor with low-grade glioma or glioblastoma, undergoing nonglioma brain surgery, or in good health (not recorded which).

CDR3 region: CASSRTGGYYEQYF. The CDR3 region has the DNA TGTGCCAGCAGCCGGACAGGTGGTTACTACGAGCAGTACTTC. The chain joins TRBV7-2 to TRBJ2-7; 7 bases agree with TRBD1. The junction had 7 bases not matched to a gene; V was cut back by 5 bases and J by 3 bases. Per germline, CDR1 SGHTA and CDR2 FQGNSA. The CDR3 totals 14 residues. The full variable domain, in which reference TRBV7-2 and TRBJ2-7 provide the parts outside the CDR3, is GAGVSQSPSNKVTEKGKDVELRCDPISGHTALYWYRQSLGQGLEFLIYFQGNSAPDKSGLPSDRFSAERTGGSVSTLTIQRTQQEDSAVYLCASSRTGGYYEQYFGPGTRLTVT.